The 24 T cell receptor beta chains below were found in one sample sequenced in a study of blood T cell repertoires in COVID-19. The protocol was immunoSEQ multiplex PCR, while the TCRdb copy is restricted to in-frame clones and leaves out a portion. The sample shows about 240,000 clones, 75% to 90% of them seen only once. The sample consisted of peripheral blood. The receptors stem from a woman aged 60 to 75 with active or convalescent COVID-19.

Here the CDR3 reads CASSSQGGELFF. The CDR3 DNA sequence: TGTGCCAGCAGCTCCCAGGGGGGGGAGCTGTTTTTT. This chain joins TRBV5-4 and TRBJ2-2, with D perhaps TRBD1 (6 bases). V lost 3 bases and J 8 bases, leaving 8 bases between the germline ends. This CDR3 has 12 amino acids. Germline lookup yields CDR1 SGHNT and CDR2 YYREEE (reference sequence).

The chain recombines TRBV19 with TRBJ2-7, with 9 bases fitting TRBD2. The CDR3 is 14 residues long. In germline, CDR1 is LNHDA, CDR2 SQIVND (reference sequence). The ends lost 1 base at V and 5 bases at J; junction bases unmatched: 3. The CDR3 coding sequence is TGTGCCAGTAGTATAGCCGGGACTAGCCACGAGCAGTACTTC. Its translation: CASSIAGTSHEQYF.

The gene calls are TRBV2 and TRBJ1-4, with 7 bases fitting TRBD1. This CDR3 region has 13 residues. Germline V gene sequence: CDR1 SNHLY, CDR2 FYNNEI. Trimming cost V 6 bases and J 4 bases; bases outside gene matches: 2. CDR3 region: CASSRDSNEKLFF. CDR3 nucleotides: TGTGCCAGCAGCCGGGACAGTAATGAAAAACTGTTTTTT.

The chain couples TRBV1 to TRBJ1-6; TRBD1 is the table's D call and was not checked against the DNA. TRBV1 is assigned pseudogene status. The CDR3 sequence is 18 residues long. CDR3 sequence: CTSSHAVTSDRVGPPLHF. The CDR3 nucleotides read TGCACCAGCAGCCATGCAGTTACCTCGGACAGGGTGGGTCCACCCCTCCACTTT.

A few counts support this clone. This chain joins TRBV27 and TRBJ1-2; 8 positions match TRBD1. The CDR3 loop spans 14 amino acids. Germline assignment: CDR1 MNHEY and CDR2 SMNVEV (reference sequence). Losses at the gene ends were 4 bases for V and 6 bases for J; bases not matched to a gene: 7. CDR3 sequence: CASSSAGGANGYTF. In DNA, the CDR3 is TGTGCCAGCAGTTCGGCAGGGGGCGCAAATGGCTACACCTTC.

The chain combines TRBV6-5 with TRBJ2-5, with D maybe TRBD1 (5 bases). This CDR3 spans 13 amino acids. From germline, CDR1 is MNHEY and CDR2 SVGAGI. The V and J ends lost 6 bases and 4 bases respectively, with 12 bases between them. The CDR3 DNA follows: TGTGCCAGCAGAACGGACAACGTAGAGACCCAGTACTTC. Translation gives CASRTDNVETQYF.

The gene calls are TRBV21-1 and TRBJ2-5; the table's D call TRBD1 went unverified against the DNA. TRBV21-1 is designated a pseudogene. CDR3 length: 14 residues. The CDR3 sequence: CASSKLAEQETQYF. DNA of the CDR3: TGTGCCAGCAGCAAACTGGCAGAACAAGAGACCCAGTACTTC.

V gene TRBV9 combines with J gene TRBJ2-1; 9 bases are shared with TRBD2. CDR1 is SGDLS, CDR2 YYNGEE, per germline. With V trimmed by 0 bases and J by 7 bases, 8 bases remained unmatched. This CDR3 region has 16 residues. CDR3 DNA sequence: TGTGCCAGCAGCGTAGTTCCTAGCGGGGCACCGAATGAGCAGTTCTTC. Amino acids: CASSVVPSGAPNEQFF.

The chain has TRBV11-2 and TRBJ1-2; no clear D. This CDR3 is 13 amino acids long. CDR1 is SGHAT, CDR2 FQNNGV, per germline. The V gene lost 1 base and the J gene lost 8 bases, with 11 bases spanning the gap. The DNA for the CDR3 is TGTGCCAGCAGCTTAGTCGGGAGGTACGGCTACACCTTC. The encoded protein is CASSLVGRYGYTF.

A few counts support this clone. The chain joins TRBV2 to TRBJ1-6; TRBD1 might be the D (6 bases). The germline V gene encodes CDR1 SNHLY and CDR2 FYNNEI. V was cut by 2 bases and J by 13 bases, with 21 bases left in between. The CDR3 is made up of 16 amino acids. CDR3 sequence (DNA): TGTGCCAGCAGTGAAATGAGGACAGTTCGAATTCACCCCCTCCACTTT. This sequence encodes CASSEMRTVRIHPLHF.

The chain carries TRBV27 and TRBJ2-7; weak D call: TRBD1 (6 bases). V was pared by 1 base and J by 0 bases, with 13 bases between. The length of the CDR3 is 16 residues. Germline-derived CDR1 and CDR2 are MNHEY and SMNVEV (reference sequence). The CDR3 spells CASSLLGTTISYEQYF. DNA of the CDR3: TGTGCCAGCAGTTTATTGGGGACAACGATCTCCTACGAGCAGTACTTC.

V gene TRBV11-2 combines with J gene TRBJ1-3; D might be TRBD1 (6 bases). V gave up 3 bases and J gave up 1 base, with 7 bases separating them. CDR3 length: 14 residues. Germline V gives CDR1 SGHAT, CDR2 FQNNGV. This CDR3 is CASSFGQSGNTIYF. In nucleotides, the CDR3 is TGTGCCAGCAGCTTTGGACAGTCTGGAAACACCATATATTTT.

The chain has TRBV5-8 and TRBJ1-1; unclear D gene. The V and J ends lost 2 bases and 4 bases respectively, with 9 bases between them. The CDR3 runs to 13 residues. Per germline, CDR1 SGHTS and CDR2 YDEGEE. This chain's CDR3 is CASSFIRGTEAFF. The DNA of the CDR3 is TGTGCCAGCAGCTTCATCCGGGGCACTGAAGCTTTCTTT. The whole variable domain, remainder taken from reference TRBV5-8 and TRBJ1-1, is EAGVTQSPTHLIKTRGQQATLRCSPISGHTSVYWYQQALGLGLQFLLWYDEGEERNRGNFPPRFSGRQFPNYSSELNVNALELEDSALYLCASSFIRGTEAFFGQGTRLTVV.

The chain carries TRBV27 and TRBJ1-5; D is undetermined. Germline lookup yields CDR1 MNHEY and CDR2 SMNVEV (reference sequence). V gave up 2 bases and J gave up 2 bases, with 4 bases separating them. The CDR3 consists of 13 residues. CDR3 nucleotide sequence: TGTGCCAGCAGTTTACGTCGCAATCAGCCCCAGCATTTT. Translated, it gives CASSLRRNQPQHF.

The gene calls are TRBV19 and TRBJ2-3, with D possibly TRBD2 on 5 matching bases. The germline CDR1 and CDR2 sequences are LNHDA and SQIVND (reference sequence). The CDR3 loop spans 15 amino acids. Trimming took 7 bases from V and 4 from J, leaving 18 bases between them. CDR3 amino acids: CASTSWGEGADTQYF. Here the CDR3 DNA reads TGTGCCAGTACCTCATGGGGAGAGGGTGCAGATACGCAGTATTTT.

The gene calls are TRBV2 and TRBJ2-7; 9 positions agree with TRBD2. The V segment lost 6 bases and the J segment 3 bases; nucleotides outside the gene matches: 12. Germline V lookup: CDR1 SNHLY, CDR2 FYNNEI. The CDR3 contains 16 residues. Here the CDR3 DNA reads TGTGCCAGCAGAGACCCGAGCGGGGGGCGATACTACGAGCAGTACTTC. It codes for CASRDPSGGRYYEQYF.

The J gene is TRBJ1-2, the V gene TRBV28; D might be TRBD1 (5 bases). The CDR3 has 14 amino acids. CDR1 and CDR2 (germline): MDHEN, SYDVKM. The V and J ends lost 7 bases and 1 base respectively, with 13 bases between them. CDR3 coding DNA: TGTGCCAGCACCCCAGCCGGGGGTAACTATGGCTACACCTTC. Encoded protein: CASTPAGGNYGYTF.

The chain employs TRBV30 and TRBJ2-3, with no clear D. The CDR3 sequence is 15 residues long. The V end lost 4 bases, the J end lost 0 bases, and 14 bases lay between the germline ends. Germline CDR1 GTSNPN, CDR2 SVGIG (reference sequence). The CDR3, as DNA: TGTGCCTGGACCCTAGGCACTCTGAGCACAGATACGCAGTATTTT. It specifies CAWTLGTLSTDTQYF.

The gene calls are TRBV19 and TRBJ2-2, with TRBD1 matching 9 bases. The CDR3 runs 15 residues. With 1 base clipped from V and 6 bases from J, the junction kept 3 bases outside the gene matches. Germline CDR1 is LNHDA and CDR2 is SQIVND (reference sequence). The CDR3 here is CASSIGTGVAGELFF. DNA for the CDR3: TGTGCCAGTAGTATAGGGACAGGGGTGGCCGGGGAGCTGTTTTTT.

Here the CDR3 reads CAGQGPPSYEQYF. CDR3 in DNA: TGTGCCGGCCAGGGTCCCCCCAGCTACGAGCAGTACTTC. The chain carries TRBV30 and TRBJ2-7, with D perhaps TRBD1 (5 bases). The germline V gene encodes CDR1 GTSNPN and CDR2 SVGIG (reference sequence). V was cut by 8 bases and J by 3 bases, with 17 bases left in between. This CDR3 contains 13 residues.

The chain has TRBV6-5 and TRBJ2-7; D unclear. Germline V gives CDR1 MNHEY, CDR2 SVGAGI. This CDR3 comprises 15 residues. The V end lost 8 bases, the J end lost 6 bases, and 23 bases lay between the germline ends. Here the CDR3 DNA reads TGTGCCAGCGCCCCCGGCCAGCCGATGACTGGCGAGCAGTACTTC. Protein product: CASAPGQPMTGEQYF.

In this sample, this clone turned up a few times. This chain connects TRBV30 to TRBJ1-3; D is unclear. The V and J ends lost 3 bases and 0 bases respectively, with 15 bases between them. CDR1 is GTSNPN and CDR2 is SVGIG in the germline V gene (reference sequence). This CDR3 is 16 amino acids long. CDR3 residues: CAWRRRPGSSGNTIYF. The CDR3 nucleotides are TGTGCCTGGAGACGCCGCCCAGGTAGCTCTGGAAACACCATATATTTT.

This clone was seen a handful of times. As DNA, the CDR3 is TGTGCCAGCAGTGAAGCTGACAGACCAAACTATGGCTACACCTTC. Its protein product is CASSEADRPNYGYTF. The chain has TRBV6-1 and TRBJ1-2; possible D gene TRBD1, 5 bases. Trimming shortened V by 0 bases and J by 2 bases, and 10 bases separated the two germline ends. Germline values: CDR1 MNHNS, CDR2 SASEGT. The CDR3 totals 15 residues.

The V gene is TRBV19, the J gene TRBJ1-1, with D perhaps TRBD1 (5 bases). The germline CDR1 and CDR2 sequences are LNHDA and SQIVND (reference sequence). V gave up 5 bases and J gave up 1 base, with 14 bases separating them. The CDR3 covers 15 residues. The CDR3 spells CASSSRGEANTEAFF. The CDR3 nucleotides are TGTGCCAGTAGTTCCCGAGGGGAGGCGAACACTGAAGCTTTCTTT.